The 3 T cell receptor beta chains reported below all come from one sample, sequenced in a study of post-analysis software for immune sequencing data. The study's findings and limits: In patients, TRBV5-6, TRBV5-1 and TRBV20-1 belonged to roughly five TRBV segments found more frequently than in controls.

The antigens for these receptors are not known. Unique molecular identifiers were carried by the TCR beta cDNA libraries. TCRdb reprocessed the PCR reads via MiXCR and lists one record per CDR3 protein. The repertoire holds around 400,000 distinct CDR3 sequences, less than 40% seen once, with under 15% in the top ten. The sequencing sample was made of blood. These receptors all stem from a girl between 5 and 17 years old with multiple sclerosis.

This chain links TRBV27 with TRBJ1-2; D is unresolved. The CDR3 runs 13 residues. In germline, CDR1 is MNHEY, CDR2 SMNVEV (reference sequence). Trimming removed 6 bases at V and 0 bases at J, with 8 bases between. The CDR3 DNA follows: TGTGCCAGCAGAGTGGATTCTAACTATGGCTACACCTTC. Its protein product is CASRVDSNYGYTF.

The V call is TRBV29-1, the J call TRBJ2-7, with 8 nucleotides matching TRBD1. Germline trimming cut 6 bases from V and 2 bases from J; bases unmatched to any gene: 12. The CDR3 consists of 15 residues. Per germline, CDR1 SQVTM and CDR2 ANQGSEA. In DNA form, the CDR3 reads TGCAGCGTGGTGACTCCGGGACAGGTAACCTACGAGCAGTACTTC. Translated, it gives CSVVTPGQVTYEQYF.

The chain carries TRBV20-1 and TRBJ2-1, with TRBD2 identical over 8 bases. Germline CDR1 DFQATT, CDR2 SNEGSKA (reference sequence). The CDR3 has 12 amino acids. The CDR3 region is CRALSGGNEQFF. As DNA, the CDR3 is TGCAGGGCTCTGAGCGGGGGCAATGAGCAGTTCTTC.